The T cell receptor (beta chain) under discussion was sequenced for a study of cytomegalovirus exposure and HLA in healthy donors. PCR primers comprised 60 Vbeta and 13 Jbeta primers. Using immunoSEQ multiplex PCR, the repertoire was profiled, and TCRdb retains in-frame clones only, with some absent. The data hold around 100,000 clones, with 75% to 85% observed a single time. This sequence was found in a woman aged 18-35 years in good health and CMV-seropositive. Input material: PBMCs.

CDR3 in DNA: TGTGCCAGCAGCAGGGGCCTGAACACTGAAGCTTTCTTT. Its translation: CASSRGLNTEAFF. This chain joins TRBV13 and TRBJ1-1; possibly TRBD1 for D (5 bases). The germline V gene encodes CDR1 PRHDT and CDR2 FYEKMQ (reference sequence). The CDR3 contains 13 residues. Trimming left V 5 bases short and J 0 bases short, with 7 bases between.